Shown below are 10 T cell receptor beta chains from a single sample sequenced in a study of PD-L1 blockade in urothelial cancer. Here immunoSEQ multiplex PCR was the method, and the copy in TCRdb shows in-frame clones only, minus some. The data hold approximately 100,000 clones, with over 80% observed a single time. The starting material was PBMCs, obtained around atezolizumab (anti-PD-L1) treatment. These receptor sequences come from a woman aged 80 or older with urothelial cancer.

The chain combines TRBV7-8 with TRBJ1-1; perhaps TRBD1 as D (5 bases). This CDR3 has 16 amino acids. V lost 2 bases, J lost 4 bases, and 17 bases lay in between. The germline V gene has CDR1 SGHVS and CDR2 FQNEAQ. For the CDR3, the DNA is TGTGCCAGCAGCTTACCAAGGGGAAAGTTCGGCACTGAAGCTTTCTTT. This encodes CASSLPRGKFGTEAFF.

This rearrangement joins TRBV14 to TRBJ2-1, with 14 bases lining up with TRBD2. Trimming at V came to 0 bases and at J to 7 bases, leaving 8 bases not matched to a gene. From germline, CDR1 is SGHDN and CDR2 FVKESK. The length of the CDR3 is 18 residues. CDR3 in DNA: TGTGCCAGCAGCCAAGAATCGATGGGACTAGCGGGAGCGAATGAGCAGTTCTTC. It translates to CASSQESMGLAGANEQFF. The whole variable domain, filled in from reference TRBV14 and TRBJ2-1, reads EAGVTQFPSHSVIEKGQTVTLRCDPISGHDNLYWYRRVMGKEIKFLLHFVKESKQDESGMPNNRFLAERTGGTYSTLKVQPAELEDSGVYFCASSQESMGLAGANEQFFGPGTRLTVL.

V is TRBV5-1 and J is TRBJ1-2, with 11 positions matching TRBD1. The CDR3 spans 13 residues. Germline trimming cut 4 bases from V and 11 bases from J; bases unmatched to any gene: 7. The germline V gene has CDR1 SGHRS and CDR2 YFSETQ. The DNA of the CDR3 is TGCGCCAGCAGCCCCGGGACAGGGGGTGGATACACCTTC. It is translated as CASSPGTGGGYTF.

The V gene is TRBV11-2, the J gene TRBJ2-1, with TRBD2 matching 9 bases. The germline V gene encodes CDR1 SGHAT and CDR2 FQNNGV. With 1 base clipped from V and 9 bases from J, the junction kept 10 bases outside the gene matches. CDR3 length: 16 residues. CDR3 nucleotide sequence: TGTGCCAGCAGCTTAGCTAGCGGGAACATAGGAGGTGAGCAGTTCTTC. This gives the protein CASSLASGNIGGEQFF.

This chain links TRBV9 with TRBJ2-7; TRBD2 matches 12 bases. Unmatched junction bases numbered 1, after V lost 0 bases and J lost 3 bases. The germline V gene encodes CDR1 SGDLS and CDR2 YYNGEE. The CDR3 totals 15 residues. For the CDR3, the DNA is TGTGCCAGCAGCGTAGAGGGACTAGCGGGCTACGAGCAGTACTTC. It is translated as CASSVEGLAGYEQYF.

The chain carries TRBV5-6 and TRBJ2-1; 11 bases agree with TRBD2. Germline-derived CDR1 and CDR2 are SGHDT and YYEEEE. This CDR3 comprises 16 residues. The V and J ends lost 4 bases and 5 bases, in that order; junction bases with no gene match: 8. In nucleotides, the CDR3 is TGTGCCAGCAGCGTCGTTAGCGGGAGGGACCACAATGAGCAGTTCTTC. This gives the protein CASSVVSGRDHNEQFF.

The J gene is TRBJ2-7, the V gene TRBV27; 9 bases align to TRBD1. With V trimmed by 7 bases and J by 4 bases, 5 bases remained unmatched. Per the germline V gene, CDR1 is MNHEY and CDR2 is SMNVEV (reference sequence). This CDR3 comprises 13 residues. CDR3 loop: CASKDRGRYEQYF. CDR3 in DNA: TGTGCCAGCAAGGACAGGGGTCGTTACGAGCAGTACTTC.

The chain carries TRBV11-3 and TRBJ2-7, with unresolved D. Germline V gives CDR1 SGHNT, CDR2 YENEEA. Trimming cost V 5 bases and J 2 bases, with 16 bases left between them. The CDR3 has 15 residues. CDR3 in DNA: TGTGCCAGCAGCCGGCCAGGTGGTTGCCCCTACGAGCAGTACTTC. Translating it yields CASSRPGGCPYEQYF.

J is TRBJ2-7 and V is TRBV27; TRBD1 might be the D (5 bases). Per germline, CDR1 MNHEY and CDR2 SMNVEV (reference sequence). The CDR3 covers 13 residues. V was clipped by 6 bases and J by 4 bases, with 13 bases between them. CDR3 sequence (DNA): TGTGCCAGCAGGGACACAGGATTATACGAGCAGTACTTC. This codes for CASRDTGLYEQYF.

The gene calls are TRBV18 and TRBJ1-2, with D perhaps TRBD1 (5 bases). Germline assignment: CDR1 KGHSH and CDR2 LQKENI. Trimming took 6 bases from V and 1 from J, leaving 24 bases between them. CDR3 length: 18 amino acids. CDR3 sequence reads: CASSSGRGADEVNYGYTF. CDR3 sequence (DNA): TGTGCCAGCTCCTCCGGGAGAGGGGCCGACGAAGTTAACTATGGCTACACCTTC.